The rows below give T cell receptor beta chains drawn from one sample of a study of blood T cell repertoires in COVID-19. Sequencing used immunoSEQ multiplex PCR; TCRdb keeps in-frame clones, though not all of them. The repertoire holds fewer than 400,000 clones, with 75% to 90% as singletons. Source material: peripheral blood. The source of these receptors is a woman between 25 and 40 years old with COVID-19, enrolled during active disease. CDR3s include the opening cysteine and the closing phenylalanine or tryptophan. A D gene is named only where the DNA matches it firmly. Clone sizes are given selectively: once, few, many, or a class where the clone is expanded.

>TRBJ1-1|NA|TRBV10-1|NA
TGCGCCAGCAGTGACAGGAACACTGAAGCTTTCTTT
CASSDRNTEAFF
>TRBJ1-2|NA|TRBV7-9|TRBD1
TGTGCCAGCAGACTCGACAGGGCTTATGGCTACACCTTC
CASRLDRAYGYTF
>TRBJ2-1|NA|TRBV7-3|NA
TGTGCCAGCAGCCAGGCGGGAAGATACAATGAGCAGTTCTTC
CASSQAGRYNEQFF
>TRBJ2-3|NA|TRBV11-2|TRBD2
TGTGCCAGCAGCTATAGGATCAAAGCGGGGACTAGCACAGATACGCAGTATTTT
CASSYRIKAGTSTDTQYF
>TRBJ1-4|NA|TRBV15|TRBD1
TGTGCCACCAGCAGAGTAGGGACAGGGGCTAATGAAAAACTGTTTTTT
CATSRVGTGANEKLFF
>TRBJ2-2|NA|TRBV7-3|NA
TGTGCCAGCAGCTTAATGAGGGCCGAAACTTACACCGGGGAGCTGTTTTTT
CASSLMRAETYTGELFF
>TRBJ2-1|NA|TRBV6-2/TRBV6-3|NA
TGTGCCAGCAGTTATCACCCAGGGAATGAGCAGTTCTTC
CASSYHPGNEQFF
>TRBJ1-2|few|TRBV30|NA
TGTGCCTGGAGTGTTTTCGGGGGTGGCTACACCTTC
CAWSVFGGGYTF
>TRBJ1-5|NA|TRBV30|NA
TGTGCCTGGGCAGGCAGCAATCAGCCCCAGCATTTT
CAWAGSNQPQHF
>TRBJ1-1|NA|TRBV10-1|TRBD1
TGCGCCAGCAGTGCCTTTAACAGGGGGGCGAACACTGAAGCTTTCTTT
CASSAFNRGANTEAFF
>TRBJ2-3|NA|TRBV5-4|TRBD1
TGTGCCAGCAGCTCGGACAGGGGGCATACAGATACGCAGTATTTT
CASSSDRGHTDTQYF
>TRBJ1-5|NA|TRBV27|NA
TGTGCCAGCAGTTTATCCGGACAGTCCAATCAGCCCCAGCATTTT
CASSLSGQSNQPQHF
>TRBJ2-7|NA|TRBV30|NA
TGTGCCTGGAGTGTTCAGGGATTCTCCTACGAGCAGTACTTC
CAWSVQGFSYEQYF
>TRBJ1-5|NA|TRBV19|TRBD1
TGTGCCAGTAGTTACAGACAGGGCAGTCAGCCCCAGCATTTT
CASSYRQGSQPQHF
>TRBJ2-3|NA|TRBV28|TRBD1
TGTGCCAGCAGTTTGCCCCTGACAGGGACACTCACAGATACGCAGTATTTT
CASSLPLTGTLTDTQYF
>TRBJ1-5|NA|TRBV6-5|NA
TGTGCCAGCAGTTACTCGGCAGGGAATGGCAATCAGCCCCAGCATTTT
CASSYSAGNGNQPQHF
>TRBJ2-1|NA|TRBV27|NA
TGTGCCAGCAGTTTTTTCGGGTCCAATGAGCAGTTCTTC
CASSFFGSNEQFF
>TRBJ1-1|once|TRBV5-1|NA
TGCGCCAGCAGCTCCGACTGGATGAACACTGAAGCTTTCTTT
CASSSDWMNTEAFF
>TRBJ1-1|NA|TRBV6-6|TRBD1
TGTGCCAGCAGTTACGACAGGGACACTGAAGCTTTCTTT
CASSYDRDTEAFF
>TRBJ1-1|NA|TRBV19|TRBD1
TGTGCCAGTAGTACAACAGGGGACACTGAAGCTTTCTTT
CASSTTGDTEAFF
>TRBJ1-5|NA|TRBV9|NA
TGTGCCAGCAGCCCAACAGGGATGAATCAGCCCCAGCATTTT
CASSPTGMNQPQHF
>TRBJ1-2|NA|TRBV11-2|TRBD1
TGTGCCAGCAGCCACGTTGGACAGGGCCTCTATGGCTACACCTTC
CASSHVGQGLYGYTF
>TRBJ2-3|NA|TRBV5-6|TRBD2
TGTGCCAGCAGCCTTGGCACTAGCGGGAACGCGCAGTATTTT
CASSLGTSGNAQYF
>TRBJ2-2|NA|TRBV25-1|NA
TGTGCCAGCAGTGACCTCGGGGAGCTGTTTTTT
CASSDLGELFF
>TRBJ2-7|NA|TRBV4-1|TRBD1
TGCGCCAGCAGCCCCATCGGACAGGGCGAGCAGTACTTC
CASSPIGQGEQYF
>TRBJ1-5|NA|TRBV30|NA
TGTGCCTGGAATCGGGAAAATCAGCCCCAGCATTTT
CAWNRENQPQHF
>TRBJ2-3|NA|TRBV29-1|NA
TGCAGCGTTGCTGGCGGGGGCGCAGATACGCAGTATTTT
CSVAGGGADTQYF
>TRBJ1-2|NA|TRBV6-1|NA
TGTGCCAGCAGTGAAGGGTTCGGGGATGGCTACACCTTC
CASSEGFGDGYTF
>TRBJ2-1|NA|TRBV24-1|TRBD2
TGTGCCACCAGTGACGGGACTAGCCAAGCATATGAGCAGTTCTTC
CATSDGTSQAYEQFF
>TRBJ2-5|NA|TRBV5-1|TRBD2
TGCGCCAGCAGCTTGGACACTAGCGGGAACGTGGTAGAGACCCAGTACTTC
CASSLDTSGNVVETQYF
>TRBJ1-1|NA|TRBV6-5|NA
TGTGCCAGCAGTACAGGGAGATTCGAGGCTGAAGCTTTCTTT
CASSTGRFEAEAFF
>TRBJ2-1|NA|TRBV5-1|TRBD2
TGCGCCAGCAGCTGGACTAGCGGGAGTTTGAGGGAGCAGTTCTTC
CASSWTSGSLREQFF
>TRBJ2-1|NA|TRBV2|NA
TGTGCCAGCAAGCCGAGTATATCGGGTGAGCAGTTCTTC
CASKPSISGEQFF
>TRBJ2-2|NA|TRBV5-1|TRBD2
TGCGCCAGCAGCTCCGGACTAGCGGGAGCAGGAAACACCGGGGAGCTGTTTTTT
CASSSGLAGAGNTGELFF
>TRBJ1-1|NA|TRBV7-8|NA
TGTGCCAGCAGCCAGCAACGGAGGGGGGGCACTGAAGCTTTCTTT
CASSQQRRGGTEAFF
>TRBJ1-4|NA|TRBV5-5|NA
TGTGCCAGCAGCCCAACGGGGGGTCTTAATGAAAAACTGTTTTTT
CASSPTGGLNEKLFF
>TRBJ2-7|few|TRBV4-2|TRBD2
TGTGCCAGCAGCCAAGAGGGGACTAGCGGAGCCTCCTACGAGCAGTACTTC
CASSQEGTSGASYEQYF
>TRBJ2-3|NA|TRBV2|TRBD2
TGTGCCAGCAGTGATGATCTAGCGGGAGGGCCTGGCACAGATACGCAGTATTTT
CASSDDLAGGPGTDTQYF
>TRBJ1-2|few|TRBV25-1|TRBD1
TGTGCCAGCAGTGATAGGGACAGGGGAAACTATGGCTACACCTTC
CASSDRDRGNYGYTF
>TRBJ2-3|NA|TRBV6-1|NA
TGTGCCAGCAGTGATTGGACAAGAGGTACGCAGTATTTT
CASSDWTRGTQYF
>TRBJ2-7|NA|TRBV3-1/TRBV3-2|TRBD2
TGTGCCAGCAGCCAAATTCTGACTAGCGGCTACGAGCAGTACTTC
CASSQILTSGYEQYF
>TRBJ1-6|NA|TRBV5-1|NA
TGCGCCAGCAGCTTGGAAGGTCCAGGGGTCCTCGAGATGAATTCACCCCTCCACTTT
CASSLEGPGVLEMNSPLHF
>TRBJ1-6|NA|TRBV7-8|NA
TGTGCCAGCAGACTAGAACAGGGAGATTCACCCCTCCACTTT
CASRLEQGDSPLHF
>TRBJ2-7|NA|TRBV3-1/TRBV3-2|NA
TGTGCCAGCAGCCAACGGGTTTTTCCCTACGAGCAGTACTTC
CASSQRVFPYEQYF
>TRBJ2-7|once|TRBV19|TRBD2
TGTGCCAGTACCCCCGGGACTAGCGGCTACGAGCAGTACTTC
CASTPGTSGYEQYF
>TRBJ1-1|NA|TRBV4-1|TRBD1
TGCGCCAGCAGCCAGACAGCGGGACAGGGGATGAACACTGAAGCTTTCTTT
CASSQTAGQGMNTEAFF
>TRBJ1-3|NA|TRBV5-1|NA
TGCGCCAGCAGCCCGGGGACTGTGGGAAACACCATATATTTT
CASSPGTVGNTIYF
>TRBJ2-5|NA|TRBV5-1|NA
TGCGCCAGCAGCTTCGAAACAGGGATTCCCGAAGAGACCCAGTACTTC
CASSFETGIPEETQYF
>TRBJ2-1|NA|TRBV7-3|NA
TGTGCCAGCAGCTTAACCCCCGGGACTCCGAACAATGAGCAGTTCTTC
CASSLTPGTPNNEQFF
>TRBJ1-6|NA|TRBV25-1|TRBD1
TGTGCCAGCAGAAAACAGGGGACTAATTCACCCCTCCACTTT
CASRKQGTNSPLHF
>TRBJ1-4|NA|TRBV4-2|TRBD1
TGTGCCAGCAGCCAAGATGGGACAGGGGGCGCGGGAGAAAAACTGTTTTTT
CASSQDGTGGAGEKLFF
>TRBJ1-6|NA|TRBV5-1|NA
TGCGCCAGCAGCCGGGAAATGAGCTCCTATAATTCACCCCTCCACTTT
CASSREMSSYNSPLHF
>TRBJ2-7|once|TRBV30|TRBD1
TGTGCCTGGAGTTTACAGGGGGAGGCCGACGAGCAGTACTTC
CAWSLQGEADEQYF
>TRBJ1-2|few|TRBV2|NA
TGTGCCAGCACCGCGCAGGGGACACATGGCTACACCTTC
CASTAQGTHGYTF
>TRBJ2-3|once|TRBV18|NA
TGTGCCAGCTCACCCATGCGGCCACCCCAAGATACGCAGTATTTT
CASSPMRPPQDTQYF
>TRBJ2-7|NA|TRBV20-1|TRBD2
TGCAGTGCTAGTGGGACTAGCGAGTCCTACGAGCAGTACTTC
CSASGTSESYEQYF
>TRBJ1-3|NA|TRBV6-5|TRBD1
TGTGCCAGCAGTTACTCGGGACAGGGAAACACCATATATTTT
CASSYSGQGNTIYF
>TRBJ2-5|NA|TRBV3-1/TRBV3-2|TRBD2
TGTGCCAGCAGTCATATAGCGGGAGGATCGCAAGAGACCCAGTACTTC
CASSHIAGGSQETQYF